This T cell receptor beta chain was found in a study of cytotoxic CD8 clonotypes in ibrutinib-treated CLL. Study observations and caveats: Once treatment began, public clonotypes, which were uncommon, contracted or stayed stable.

Profiling relied on immunoSEQ multiplex PCR, and the TCRdb table lists in-frame clones only, not all of them. The sample holds tens of thousands of clones, just over 85% seen once. Turning to this clone: The antigen is not known.

Frozen PBMC stocks contributed 2 to 2.5 micrograms of genomic DNA to the TCR beta libraries. Here the sequenced sample was PBMCs, taken before ibrutinib treatment. The sequence came from a human donor with chronic lymphocytic leukemia.

DNA for the CDR3: TGTGCCAGCAGACCGGGACTAGTGAACACCGGGGAGCTGTTTTTT. It specifies CASRPGLVNTGELFF. The V gene is TRBV27, the J gene TRBJ2-2, with TRBD2 matching 8 bases. V was clipped by 6 bases and J by 1 base; unmatched bases: 4. CDR1 and CDR2 (germline): MNHEY, SMNVEV (reference sequence). The CDR3 totals 15 residues.